These T cell receptor beta chains were read from a single sample in a study of shared clonotypes between healthy human individuals. Repertoires were generated with immunoSEQ multiplex PCR, while TCRdb's copy carries only in-frame clones and drops some. The sample has about 640,000 clones, 72% seen once. The sequenced sample was memory CD4+ T cells sorted from blood. The source is a young woman in good health. The CDR3 runs from the conserved cysteine through the conserved F or W. Each record gives: V gene, clone size, D gene, J gene, CDR3 DNA, CDR3 protein. A D gene is named only where the DNA matches it firmly. For some rows the clone size is stated as once, few or many, or as a class when expanded; others skip it.

>TRBV11-2|.|TRBD1|TRBJ2-7
TGTGCCAGCAGCTTAGCATGGGACAGACTCTACGAGCAGTACTTC
CASSLAWDRLYEQYF
>TRBV18|.|.|TRBJ1-4
TGTGCCAGCTCAGATCGGGACGGAGGAGAAAAACTGTTTTTT
CASSDRDGGEKLFF
>TRBV28|.|.|TRBJ1-2
TGTGCCAGCAGTTTATCTCGGGGGAACTATGGCTACACCTTC
CASSLSRGNYGYTF
>TRBV27|.|.|TRBJ2-1
TGTGCCAGCAGTTCCCCTCGACACAATGAGCAGTTCTTC
CASSSPRHNEQFF
>TRBV5-7|.|TRBD2|TRBJ2-7
TGTGCCAGCAGCTTGGAGAGTCTAGCGGGAGGGTTTTTGGGCGAGCAGTACTTC
CASSLESLAGGFLGEQYF
>TRBV28|once|.|TRBJ2-3
TGTGCCACTACCGGACTTATCTACACAGATACGCAGTATTTT
CATTGLIYTDTQYF
>TRBV5-5|.|TRBD1|TRBJ1-1
TGTGCCAGCAGCTTGTTAGGGGGCGCGGGGAGTGAAGCTTTCTTT
CASSLLGGAGSEAFF
>TRBV7-9|.|.|TRBJ2-1
TGTGCCAGCAGCTCGACCCCCCCCCGAATGGGTGAGCAGTTCTTC
CASSSTPPRMGEQFF
>TRBV5-1|.|.|TRBJ2-6
TGCGCCAGCAGCTTGCTTCTGCCTGGGACCTTTAACTCTGGGGCCAACGTCCTGACTTTC
CASSLLLPGTFNSGANVLTF
>TRBV19|.|.|TRBJ2-5
TGTGCCAGTAGTGGGGGGAACCGGGTGGACCAAGAGACCCAGTACTTC
CASSGGNRVDQETQYF
>TRBV2|.|TRBD1|TRBJ2-2
TGTGCCAGCCGTCGGACAGGGAGAGACACCGGGGAGCTGTTTTTT
CASRRTGRDTGELFF
>TRBV5-1|few|TRBD2|TRBJ2-7
TGCGCCAGCAGCTTGGCCGGGACTAATGACGAGCAGTACTTC
CASSLAGTNDEQYF
>TRBV28|.|.|TRBJ2-5
TGTGCCAGCAGCCTAGACGGGCGCCAAGAGACCCAGTACTTC
CASSLDGRQETQYF
>TRBV5-1|.|.|TRBJ2-3
TGCGCCAGCAGGGGAGAGGGGACGTCCCTGAGCACAGATACGCAGTATTTT
CASRGEGTSLSTDTQYF
>TRBV6-4|.|TRBD2|TRBJ2-1
TGTGCCAGCGCTAGCGGGCTTACCCCCTACAATGAGCAGTTCTTC
CASASGLTPYNEQFF
>TRBV4-2|many|TRBD1|TRBJ1-1
TGTGCCAGCAGCCAAAGCTCAGACAGGGCCACTGAAGCTTTCTTT
CASSQSSDRATEAFF